A single sample gave rise to the 25 T cell receptor beta chains below, sequenced in a study of Ad26.COV2.S vaccination and SARS-CoV-2 variants. Stated treatment: over 15 received Ad26.COV2.S at low or high dose, single or two shots; roughly five received placebo; per-sample allocation not given. After the first vaccine or placebo injection, samples were drawn on day 63. TCRdb keeps only in-frame clones here, not all; method: immunoSEQ multiplex PCR. The sample gives 400,000 to 450,000 clones, about nine tenths of which show up once; 10% to 15% is in the top ten. This material consisted of peripheral blood, taken in a trial of Ad26.COV2.S vaccine versus placebo. The receptors originated from a person aged 18 to 59 who received the Ad26.COV2.S COVID-19 vaccine or a placebo.

The gene calls are TRBV30 and TRBJ2-7, with D possibly being TRBD2 (5 bases). V was pared by 3 bases and J by 0 bases, with 33 bases between. Germline assignment: CDR1 GTSNPN and CDR2 SVGIG (reference sequence). This CDR3 is 21 amino acids long. DNA for the CDR3: TGTGCCTGGAGAGGTCTACGGTTGCGACCGAAGGGAGAGAGCGTCTCCTACGAGCAGTACTTC. This codes for CAWRGLRLRPKGESVSYEQYF.

The sample holds a few counts of this clone. This chain links TRBV15 with TRBJ2-5; the match to TRBD1 covers 11 bases. J gave up 5 bases and V 5 bases, and 7 bases lay outside the gene matches. Germline V gene data show CDR1 as LNHNV and CDR2 as YYDKDF (reference sequence). The CDR3 consists of 15 residues. CDR3 region: CATSGDRGMSETQYF. CDR3 bases: TGTGCCACCAGCGGGGACAGGGGGATGTCGGAGACCCAGTACTTC.

V gene TRBV4-3 combines with J gene TRBJ2-7, with D possibly being TRBD2 (6 bases). CDR3 length: 16 amino acids. The V end was cut by 0 bases, the J end by 0 bases, with 12 bases between. The V gene's germline CDR1 is LGHNA and CDR2 YSLEER. CDR3 coding DNA: TGCGCCAGCAGCCAAGATTCTAGCGCGAGCTCCTACGAGCAGTACTTC. The encoded protein is CASSQDSSASSYEQYF.

The CDR3 spells CASSGGLAGGAWGDTQYF. The DNA of the CDR3 is TGTGCCAGCAGCGGGGGACTAGCGGGAGGGGCCTGGGGAGATACGCAGTATTTT. The chain carries TRBV9 and TRBJ2-3; 16 bases are shared with TRBD2. The CDR3 runs to 18 residues. The V gene end was trimmed by 3 bases and the J gene end by 5 bases; junction bases not matched to a gene: 9. From germline, CDR1 is SGDLS and CDR2 YYNGEE.

V is TRBV27 and J is TRBJ2-2, with TRBD2 matching over 7 bases. Germline V gene lookup returns CDR1 MNHEY and CDR2 SMNVEV (reference sequence). The CDR3 has 17 residues. V lost 6 bases to trimming and J lost 0 bases; unmatched junction nucleotides: 10. In nucleotides, the CDR3 is TGTGCCAGCAGCCTAGGGAGCGGGATCGCGAACACCGGGGAGCTGTTTTTT. Encoded protein: CASSLGSGIANTGELFF.

The chain links TRBV5-1 to TRBJ1-3, with 9 bases fitting TRBD1. CDR1 SGHRS and CDR2 YFSETQ come from the germline V gene. V was pared by 0 bases and J by 4 bases, with 5 bases of the junction left unmatched. CDR3 length: 16 residues. The CDR3 sequence: CASSLGGQGGGNTIYF. For the CDR3, the DNA is TGCGCCAGCAGCTTGGGGGGACAGGGTGGAGGAAACACCATATATTTT.

The chain combines TRBV10-2 with TRBJ1-2; D gene uncertain. The CDR3 contains 11 residues. Germline assignment: CDR1 WSHSY and CDR2 SAAADI. The V end was cut by 5 bases, the J end by 2 bases, with 3 bases between. Here the CDR3 reads CASSSNYGYTF. The CDR3 DNA is TGCGCCAGCAGTTCGAACTATGGCTACACCTTC.

J is TRBJ2-5 and V is TRBV18, with D perhaps TRBD1 (6 bases). Germline CDR1 is KGHSH and CDR2 is LQKENI. V was shortened by 2 bases and J by 1 base, with 8 bases between the two germline ends. The CDR3 runs 14 residues. CDR3 sequence: CASSPDRSQETQYF. In nucleotides, the CDR3 is TGTGCCAGCTCACCAGACAGGAGCCAAGAGACCCAGTACTTC.

The rearrangement links TRBV23-1 to TRBJ2-7; TRBD1 aligns across 10 bases. TRBV23-1 is an ORF; its function is uncertain. This CDR3 has 16 residues. V lost 4 bases to trimming and J lost 4 bases; unmatched junction nucleotides: 10. The CDR3 spells CASSPHRRQGAYEQYF. In nucleotides, the CDR3 is TGCGCCAGCAGTCCACATAGGAGACAGGGGGCGTACGAGCAGTACTTC.

The chain couples TRBV19 to TRBJ2-2; D ambiguous. Trimming cost V 3 bases and J 1 base, with 6 bases left between them. Germline V gene lookup returns CDR1 LNHDA and CDR2 SQIVND (reference sequence). This CDR3 has 14 residues. The CDR3 DNA is TGTGCCAGTAGTATGTCCAGGAACACCGGGGAGCTGTTTTTT. Amino acid sequence: CASSMSRNTGELFF.

The chain couples TRBV3-1 (or the pseudogene TRBV3-2) to TRBJ1-6, with D uncertain. CDR3 length equals 14 residues. Deletions cut 4 bases from V and 5 bases from J, with 9 bases between. The V gene's germline CDR1 is LGHDT and CDR2 YNNKEL (reference sequence). CDR3 sequence reads: CASSRFRDNSPLHF. The CDR3 nucleotides are TGTGCCAGCAGCCGATTCCGGGATAATTCACCCCTCCACTTT.

The rearrangement uses TRBV28 and TRBJ1-2; perhaps TRBD1 as D (5 bases). Germline V lookup: CDR1 MDHEN, CDR2 SYDVKM. V was trimmed by 3 bases and J by 6 bases, leaving 17 bases between them. The CDR3 has 15 residues. The CDR3 loop is CASSFPSGGLNGYTF. CDR3 in DNA: TGTGCCAGCAGTTTCCCCTCCGGGGGACTCAATGGCTACACCTTC.

J is TRBJ2-7 and V is TRBV5-1; 9 bases are a match to TRBD1. The V gene end was trimmed by 4 bases and the J gene end by 4 bases; junction bases not matched to a gene: 9. The germline V gene has CDR1 SGHRS and CDR2 YFSETQ. There are 15 residues in the CDR3. The CDR3 region is CASSTDYRGQYEQYF. DNA of the CDR3: TGCGCCAGCAGCACCGACTACAGGGGGCAATACGAGCAGTACTTC.

The chain has TRBV28 and TRBJ2-7; maybe TRBD2 (6 bases). The V gene lost 5 bases and the J gene lost 2 bases, with 19 bases spanning the gap. In germline, CDR1 is MDHEN, CDR2 SYDVKM. This CDR3 contains 16 residues. This CDR3 is CASSPGTASGAYEQYF. As DNA, the CDR3 is TGTGCCAGCAGTCCCGGGACCGCTTCGGGGGCCTACGAGCAGTACTTC.

This clone was picked up one time. The rearrangement joins TRBV4-1 to TRBJ2-1; 8 nucleotides align to TRBD2. J gave up 14 bases and V 2 bases, and 14 bases lay outside the gene matches. Germline loops: CDR1 MGHRA, CDR2 YSYEKL. The CDR3 length is 15 residues. CDR3 amino acids: CASSQPGGSGDEKFF. The DNA of the CDR3 is TGCGCCAGCAGCCAACCTGGTGGTAGCGGGGACGAGAAGTTCTTC.

The chain uses TRBV11-3 and TRBJ2-1, with 10 bases aligning to TRBD2. The V gene end was trimmed by 3 bases and the J gene end by 6 bases; junction bases not matched to a gene: 11. This CDR3 is 17 amino acids long. CDR1 SGHNT and CDR2 YENEEA come from the germline V gene. CDR3 DNA: TGTGCCAGCAGCTTGTTGGGAGGCCTAGCGGGAGCCAATGAGCAGTTCTTC. This encodes CASSLLGGLAGANEQFF.

V gene TRBV12-3 or TRBV12-4 combines with J gene TRBJ1-5; no clear D gene. This CDR3 has 12 amino acids. V was cut by 6 bases and J by 4 bases, with 7 bases left in between. This CDR3 is CASREPNQPQHF. Here the CDR3 DNA reads TGTGCCAGCAGAGAGCCAAATCAGCCCCAGCATTTT.

The chain links TRBV19 to TRBJ2-3; D may be TRBD1 or TRBD2 (5 bases each). The V end lost 8 bases, the J end lost 0 bases, and 12 bases lay between the germline ends. The CDR3 is made up of 14 amino acids. Germline V gene sequence: CDR1 LNHDA, CDR2 SQIVND (reference sequence). CDR3 DNA sequence: TGTGCCAGTTCCTTGGGGGTTAGCACAGATACGCAGTATTTT. It specifies CASSLGVSTDTQYF.

V usage is TRBV19 and J usage is TRBJ2-1, with 10 bases identical to TRBD1. Germline V gene data show CDR1 as LNHDA and CDR2 as SQIVND (reference sequence). V lost 7 bases and J lost 2; bases outside the gene matches: 5. The CDR3 contains 15 residues. The CDR3 reads CASNYGQGAYNEQFF. DNA of the CDR3: TGTGCCAGTAACTACGGACAGGGGGCCTACAATGAGCAGTTCTTC.

DNA of the CDR3: TGTGCCAGCAGTTACTCGGGAAGGGTAGGAACTGAAGCTTTCTTT. Its protein product is CASSYSGRVGTEAFF. This chain joins TRBV6-6 and TRBJ1-1, with D uncertain. Germline lookup yields CDR1 MNHNY and CDR2 SVGAGI (reference sequence). Trimming left V 0 bases short and J 5 bases short, with 13 bases between. The CDR3 loop spans 15 amino acids.

V and J are TRBV27 and TRBJ2-5; TRBD2 agrees at 7 bases. This CDR3 contains 15 residues. V trimming: 5 bases; J trimming: 1 base; junction bases outside the gene matches: 7. The V gene's germline CDR1 is MNHEY and CDR2 SMNVEV (reference sequence). The CDR3 reads CASSQRDGFQETQYF. The CDR3 nucleotides are TGTGCCAGCAGTCAGCGGGACGGCTTCCAAGAGACCCAGTACTTC.

The J gene is TRBJ2-4, the V gene TRBV12-3 or TRBV12-4; the match to TRBD1 covers 9 bases. The CDR3 consists of 13 residues. Trimming cost V 5 bases and J 9 bases; bases outside gene matches: 5. CDR3 protein: CASSDGQGSIQYF. The DNA of the CDR3 is TGTGCCAGCAGTGATGGACAGGGGAGCATTCAGTACTTC.

V usage is TRBV5-1 and J usage is TRBJ2-7, with 9 bases identical to TRBD2. The germline gives CDR1 SGHRS, CDR2 YFSETQ. This CDR3 region has 15 residues. The trim removed 4 bases at V and 7 bases at J, leaving 12 bases unmatched. The DNA for the CDR3 is TGCGCCAGCAGCCCCAATAGCGGGAGTCGGAATGAGCAGTACTTC. Its translation is CASSPNSGSRNEQYF.

The J gene is TRBJ1-5, the V gene TRBV18, with no clear D. V lost 6 bases and J 0 bases, leaving 9 bases between the germline ends. This CDR3 comprises 14 residues. Germline loops: CDR1 KGHSH, CDR2 LQKENI. The CDR3 spells CASSRQDSNQPQHF. CDR3 sequence (DNA): TGTGCCAGCTCCCGCCAAGATAGCAATCAGCCCCAGCATTTT.

This rearrangement joins TRBV5-1 to TRBJ2-1, with D possibly matching TRBD1 (5 bases). Trimming left V 0 bases short and J 9 bases short, with 10 bases between. Germline CDR1 SGHRS, CDR2 YFSETQ. There are 13 residues in the CDR3. For the CDR3, the DNA is TGCGCCAGCAGCTTGGCTTTTAGGGGTGAGCAGTTCTTC. Its translation: CASSLAFRGEQFF. Combining the CDR3 with reference TRBV5-1 and TRBJ2-1 gives the whole variable domain KAGVTQTPRYLIKTRGQQVTLSCSPISGHRSVSWYQQTPGQGLQFLFEYFSETQRNKGNFPGRFSGRQFSNSRSEMNVSTLELGDSALYLCASSLAFRGEQFFGPGTRLTVL.